Sequencing of this T cell receptor (beta chain) was carried out in a study of control samples from healthy donors and cancer patients. Assay used: immunoSEQ multiplex PCR; TCRdb lists only in-frame clones, some missing. The profile shows tens of thousands of clones, 80% to 95% of them singletons. V lost 9 bases, J lost 7 bases, and 6 bases stayed unmatched. Germline CDR1 and CDR2: WSHSY and SAAADI. This CDR3 is 12 amino acids long. This receptor was identified in a woman in her 40s with head and neck cancer. The sequenced sample consisted of PBMCs. The chain uses TRBV10-2 and TRBJ2-7; TRBD1 matches at 10 bases. The CDR3 protein is CARGTGDGEQYF. The CDR3, as DNA: TGCGCCAGGGGGACAGGGGATGGGGAGCAGTACTTC.